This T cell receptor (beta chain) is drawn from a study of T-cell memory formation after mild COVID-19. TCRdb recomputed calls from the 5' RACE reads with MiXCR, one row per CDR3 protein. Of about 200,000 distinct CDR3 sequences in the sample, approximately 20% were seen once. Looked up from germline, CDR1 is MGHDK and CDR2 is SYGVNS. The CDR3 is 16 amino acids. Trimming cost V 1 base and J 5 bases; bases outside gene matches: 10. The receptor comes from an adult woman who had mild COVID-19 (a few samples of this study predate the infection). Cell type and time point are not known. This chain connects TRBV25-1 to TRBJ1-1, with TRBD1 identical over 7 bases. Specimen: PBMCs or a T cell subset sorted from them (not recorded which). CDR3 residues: CASSELGEGARTEAFF. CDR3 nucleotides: TGTGCCAGCAGTGAATTGGGGGAGGGGGCGCGTACTGAAGCTTTCTTT. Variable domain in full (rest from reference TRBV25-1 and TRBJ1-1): EADIYQTPRYLVIGTGKKITLECSQTMGHDKMYWYQQDPGMELHLIHYSYGVNSTEKGDLSSESTVSRIRTEHFPLTLESARPSHTSQYLCASSELGEGARTEAFFGQGTRLTVV.